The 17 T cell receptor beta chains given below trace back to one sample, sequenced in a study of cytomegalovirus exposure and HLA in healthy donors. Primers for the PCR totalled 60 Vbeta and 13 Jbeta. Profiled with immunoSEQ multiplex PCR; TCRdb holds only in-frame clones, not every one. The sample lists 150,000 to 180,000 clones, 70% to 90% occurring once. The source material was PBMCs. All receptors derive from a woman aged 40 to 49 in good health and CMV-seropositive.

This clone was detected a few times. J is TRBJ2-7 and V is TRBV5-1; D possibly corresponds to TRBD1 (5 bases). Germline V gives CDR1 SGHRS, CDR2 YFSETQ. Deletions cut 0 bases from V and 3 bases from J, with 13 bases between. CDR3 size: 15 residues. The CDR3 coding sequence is TGCGCCAGCAGCTTGGCGCCAGGGAAAGACTACGAGCAGTACTTC. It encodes CASSLAPGKDYEQYF.

CDR3 nucleotide sequence: TGCGCCAGCAGCCAAGATCTACAGGGAAGGAATGAAAAACTGTTTTTT. Amino acids: CASSQDLQGRNEKLFF. J is TRBJ1-4 and V is TRBV4-1, with D possibly being TRBD1 (6 bases). Trimming shortened V by 0 bases and J by 5 bases, and 13 bases separated the two germline ends. Germline CDR1 is MGHRA and CDR2 is YSYEKL. The CDR3 is 16 amino acids.

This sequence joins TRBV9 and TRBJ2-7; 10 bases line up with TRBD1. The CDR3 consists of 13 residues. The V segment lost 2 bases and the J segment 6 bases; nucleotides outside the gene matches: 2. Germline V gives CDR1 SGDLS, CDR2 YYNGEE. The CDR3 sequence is CASSVGQGVEQYF. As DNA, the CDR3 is TGTGCCAGCAGCGTTGGACAGGGGGTCGAGCAGTACTTC.

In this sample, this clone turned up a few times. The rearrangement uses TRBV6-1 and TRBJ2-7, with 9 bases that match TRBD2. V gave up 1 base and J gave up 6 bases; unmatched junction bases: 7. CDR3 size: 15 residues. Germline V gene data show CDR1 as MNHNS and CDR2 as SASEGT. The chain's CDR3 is CASSEVAGGPSEQYF. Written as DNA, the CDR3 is TGTGCCAGCAGTGAAGTGGCGGGAGGGCCCTCCGAGCAGTACTTC.

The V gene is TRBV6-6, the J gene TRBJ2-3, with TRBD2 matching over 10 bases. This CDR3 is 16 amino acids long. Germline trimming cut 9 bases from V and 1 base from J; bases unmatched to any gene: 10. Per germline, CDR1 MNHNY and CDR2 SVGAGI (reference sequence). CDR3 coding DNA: TGTGCCAGTTCTCCGGGACTAGCGACACGCACAGATACGCAGTATTTT. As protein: CASSPGLATRTDTQYF.

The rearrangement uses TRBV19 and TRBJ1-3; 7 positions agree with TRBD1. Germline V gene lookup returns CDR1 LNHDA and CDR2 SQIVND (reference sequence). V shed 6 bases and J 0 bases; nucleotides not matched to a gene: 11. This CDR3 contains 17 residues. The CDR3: CASSRPGGQSSGNTIYF. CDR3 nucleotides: TGTGCCAGTAGCAGACCCGGGGGACAGAGCTCTGGAAACACCATATATTTT.

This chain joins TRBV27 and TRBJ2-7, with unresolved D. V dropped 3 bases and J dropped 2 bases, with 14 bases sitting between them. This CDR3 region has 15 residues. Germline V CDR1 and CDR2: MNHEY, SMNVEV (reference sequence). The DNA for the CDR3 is TGTGCCAGCAGTTTTGCGGCCCTACCTCCCTACGAGCAGTACTTC. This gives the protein CASSFAALPPYEQYF.

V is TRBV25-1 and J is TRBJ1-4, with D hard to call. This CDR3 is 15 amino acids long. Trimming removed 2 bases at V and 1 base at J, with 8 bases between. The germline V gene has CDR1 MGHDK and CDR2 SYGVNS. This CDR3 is CASSERSGTNEKLFF. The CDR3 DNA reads TGTGCCAGCAGTGAAAGGAGTGGAACTAATGAAAAACTGTTTTTT.

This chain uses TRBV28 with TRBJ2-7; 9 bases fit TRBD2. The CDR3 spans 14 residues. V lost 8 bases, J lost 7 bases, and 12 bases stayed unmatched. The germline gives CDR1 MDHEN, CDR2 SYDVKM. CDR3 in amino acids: CASEEVAGVGEQYF. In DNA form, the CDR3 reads TGTGCCAGCGAAGAAGTAGCGGGAGTTGGAGAGCAGTACTTC.

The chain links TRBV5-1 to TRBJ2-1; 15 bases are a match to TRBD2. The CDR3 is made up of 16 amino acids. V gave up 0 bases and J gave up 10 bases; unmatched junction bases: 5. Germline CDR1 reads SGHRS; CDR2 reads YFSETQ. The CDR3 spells CASSLAGTSGGLEQFF. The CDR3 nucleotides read TGCGCCAGCAGCTTGGCCGGGACTAGCGGGGGGCTAGAGCAGTTCTTC.

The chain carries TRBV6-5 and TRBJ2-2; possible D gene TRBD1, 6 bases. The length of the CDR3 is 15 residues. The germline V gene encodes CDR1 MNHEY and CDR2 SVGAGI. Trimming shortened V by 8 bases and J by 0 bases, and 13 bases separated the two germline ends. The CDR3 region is CASRQGTTNTGELFF. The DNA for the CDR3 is TGTGCCAGCCGTCAGGGGACAACGAACACCGGGGAGCTGTTTTTT.

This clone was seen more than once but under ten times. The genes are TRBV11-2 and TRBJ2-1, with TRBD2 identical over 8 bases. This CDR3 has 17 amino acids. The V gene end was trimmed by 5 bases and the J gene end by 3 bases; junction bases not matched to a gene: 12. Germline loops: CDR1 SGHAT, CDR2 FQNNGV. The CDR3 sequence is CASSQTHPGLVYNEQFF. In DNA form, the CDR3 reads TGTGCCAGCAGCCAAACACATCCGGGACTAGTCTACAATGAGCAGTTCTTC.

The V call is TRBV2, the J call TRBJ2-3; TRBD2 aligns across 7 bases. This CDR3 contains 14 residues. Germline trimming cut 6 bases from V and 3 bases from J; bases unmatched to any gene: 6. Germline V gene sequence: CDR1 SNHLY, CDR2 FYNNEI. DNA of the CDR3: TGTGCCAGCAGGGTGCGGGAGTTGACAGATACGCAGTATTTT. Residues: CASRVRELTDTQYF.

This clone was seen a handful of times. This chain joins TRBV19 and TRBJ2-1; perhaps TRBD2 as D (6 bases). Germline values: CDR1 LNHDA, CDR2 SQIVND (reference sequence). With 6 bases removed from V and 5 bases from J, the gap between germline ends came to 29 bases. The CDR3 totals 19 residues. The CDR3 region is CASSSISKHWDFDHNEQFF. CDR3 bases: TGTGCCAGTAGCAGTATATCCAAGCACTGGGACTTCGACCACAATGAGCAGTTCTTC. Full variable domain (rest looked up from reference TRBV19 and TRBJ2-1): DGGITQSPKYLFRKEGQNVTLSCEQNLNHDAMYWYRQDPGQGLRLIYYSQIVNDFQKGDIAEGYSVSREKKESFPLTVTSAQKNPTAFYLCASSSISKHWDFDHNEQFFGPGTRLTVL.

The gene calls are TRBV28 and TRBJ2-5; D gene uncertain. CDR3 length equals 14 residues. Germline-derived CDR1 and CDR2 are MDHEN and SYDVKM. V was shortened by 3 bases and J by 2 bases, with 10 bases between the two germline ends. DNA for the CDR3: TGTGCCAGCAGTTTCCCCGGTATGCAAGAGACCCAGTACTTC. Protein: CASSFPGMQETQYF.

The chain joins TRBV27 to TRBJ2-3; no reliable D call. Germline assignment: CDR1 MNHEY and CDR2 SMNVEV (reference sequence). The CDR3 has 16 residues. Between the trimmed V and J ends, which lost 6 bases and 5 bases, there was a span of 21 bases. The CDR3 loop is CASRLFFARPIDTQYF. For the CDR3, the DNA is TGTGCCAGCAGATTGTTTTTTGCGCGTCCTATAGATACGCAGTATTTT.

The CDR3 sequence: CASSQVSSPAGPLNEQYF. CDR3 DNA: TGCGCCAGCAGCCAAGTTTCCTCCCCAGCGGGCCCCCTAAACGAGCAGTACTTC. The V call is TRBV4-1, the J call TRBJ2-7; a possible D gene is TRBD2 (6 bases). V was cut by 1 base and J by 5 bases, with 24 bases left in between. Germline loops: CDR1 MGHRA, CDR2 YSYEKL. The CDR3 runs to 18 residues.